This T cell receptor beta chain was profiled in a study of T cells in Graves' hyperthyroidism and ophthalmopathy. Study at large: At the time of initial diagnosis and before any treatment, peripheral blood was collected.

CDR1 is ENHRY and CDR2 is SYGVKD in the germline V gene. The CDR3 contains 15 residues. RNA transcripts served as the template for amplifying TCR beta CDR3 regions. RT-PCR in the first round (using the HTBI primer set) targeted the TCR CDR3. Using its own MiXCR run on the multiplex PCR reads, TCRdb lists one record per CDR3 protein. The sample holds approximately 300,000 distinct CDR3 sequences, roughly 15% seen once. On this clonotype: A clone one base away is much larger, so this may be a read error.

V and J are TRBV10-3 and TRBJ1-1; TRBD1 is a possible D gene (6 bases). The TCR comes from a man younger than 45 with Graves' hyperthyroidism. Sequencing was done on a sample of blood. CDR3 in DNA: TGTGCCATCAGTGAGGGGCAGGGGTTGAACACTGGAGCTTTCTTT. Residues: CAISEGQGLNTGAFF.